The clone carrying this T cell receptor beta chain showed up just once. This record belongs to a study of CD4 and CD8 cells across lung adenocarcinoma regions. TCRdb called the PCR reads again in MiXCR, with one record for every CDR3 protein. The repertoire holds about 7,500 distinct CDR3 sequences, with around half as singletons. Germline V CDR1 and CDR2: SGHTA, FQGNSA. V was pared by 5 bases and J by 2 bases, with 9 bases between. The CDR3 runs 13 residues. This receptor was obtained from a male donor with lung adenocarcinoma. The CD4 and CD8 labels of this study may be unreliable. This rearrangement joins TRBV7-2 to TRBJ2-5; a weak D match, TRBD2 (6 bases). Sequenced material: CD8+ T cells from the center of a lung tumor. CDR3 coding DNA: TGTGCCAGCAGCCGGGACTTGCAAGAGACCCAGTACTTC. Protein sequence: CASSRDLQETQYF.